Below, 23 T cell receptor beta chains from the same sample are listed, as sequenced in a study of shared clonotypes between healthy human individuals (dated by TCRdb to about 2020). Preparation of the library involved the immunoSEQ multiplex PCR assay. Held by TCRdb, this immuneACCESS table contains in-frame sequences only and omits some clones. Under half of the omission traces to an unresolved V gene where checked; the cause of the rest is unknown. For this sample the table gives about 2 million clones, of which roughly 94% were detected only once. Of the sample, 0.85% to 1.3% is held by the ten largest clones. For the CD8 naive samples, CD45RO-negative cells were positively selected for CCR7, yielding a CD45RA+CCR7+ population from which TemRA cells were excluded. The sample comprised naive CD8+ T cells sorted from blood. This specimen's cell subset or site label, per the study, means: CD45RA+CCR7+. All receptors come from a man between 18 and 35 years old in good health.

The rearrangement links TRBV10-1 to TRBJ2-2; D possibly uses TRBD1 or TRBD2 (7 bases each). Germline CDR1 WNHNN, CDR2 SYGVQD (reference sequence). V was trimmed by 3 bases and J by 1 base, leaving 12 bases between them. The CDR3 is 16 amino acids. This CDR3 is CASSDPGGENTGELFF. CDR3 sequence (DNA): TGCGCCAGCAGTGACCCAGGGGGGGAGAACACCGGGGAGCTGTTTTTT.

This clone is a singleton in its sample. V gene TRBV6-1 combines with J gene TRBJ1-5; 7 nucleotides match TRBD1. The CDR3 is made up of 18 amino acids. Per the germline V gene, CDR1 is MNHNS and CDR2 is SASEGT. J lost 2 bases, V lost 3 bases, and 13 bases had no gene match. The CDR3 protein is CASSEWVPAGGGNQPQHF. The CDR3 DNA follows: TGTGCCAGCAGTGAGTGGGTACCGGCAGGGGGTGGCAATCAGCCCCAGCATTTT.

V and J are TRBV5-6 and TRBJ2-1; 8 bases are a match to TRBD2. The CDR3 has 15 amino acids. Germline V CDR1 and CDR2: SGHDT, YYEEEE. V was pared by 2 bases and J by 2 bases, with 3 bases of the junction left unmatched. CDR3 bases: TGTGCCAGCAGCTTTAGCGGGGTCACCTACAATGAGCAGTTCTTC. Residues: CASSFSGVTYNEQFF.

Concerning this clone itself: This specimen includes other DNA sequences encoding the same CDR3. The chain joins TRBV6-5 to TRBJ2-7, with 8 nucleotides matching TRBD1. The germline CDR1 and CDR2 sequences are MNHEY and SVGAGI. The ends lost 2 bases at V and 3 bases at J; junction bases unmatched: 6. The CDR3 length is 15 residues. The CDR3 nucleotides are TGTGCCAGCAGTTACGCTGGACAGGGAGGCTACGAGCAGTACTTC. It is translated as CASSYAGQGGYEQYF.

J is TRBJ2-1 and V is TRBV9; TRBD2 matches at 11 bases. Germline assignment: CDR1 SGDLS and CDR2 YYNGEE. Trimming took 6 bases from V and 6 from J; bases not matched to a gene: 8. The CDR3 is made up of 15 amino acids. The CDR3 DNA reads as TGTGCCAGCACGGATGGGACTAGCGGCAGCAATGAGCAGTTCTTC. This translates into CASTDGTSGSNEQFF.

J is TRBJ2-7 and V is TRBV13; TRBD1 matches 8 bases. Per germline, CDR1 PRHDT and CDR2 FYEKMQ (reference sequence). The V and J ends lost 3 bases and 2 bases, in that order; junction bases with no gene match: 9. This CDR3 contains 16 residues. This CDR3 is CASSFLGPQGAYEQYF. Written as DNA, the CDR3 is TGTGCCAGCAGCTTCTTGGGTCCACAGGGGGCCTACGAGCAGTACTTC.

V usage is TRBV28 and J usage is TRBJ2-5; D not certain. CDR3 length: 14 amino acids. V lost 5 bases, J lost 1 base, and 11 bases lay in between. Germline V gene lookup returns CDR1 MDHEN and CDR2 SYDVKM. The CDR3 sequence: CASSPPALQETQYF. The CDR3 coding sequence is TGTGCCAGCAGTCCCCCGGCACTCCAAGAGACCCAGTACTTC. The full variable domain, its missing parts supplied by reference TRBV28 and TRBJ2-5, is DVKVTQSSRYLVKRTGEKVFLECVQDMDHENMFWYRQDPGLGLRLIYFSYDVKMKEKGDIPEGYSVSREKKERFSLILESASTNQTSMYLCASSPPALQETQYFGPGTRLLVL.

V usage is TRBV6-5 and J usage is TRBJ1-2, with TRBD1 as a possible D gene (5 bases). The CDR3 sequence is 13 residues long. Germline lookup yields CDR1 MNHEY and CDR2 SVGAGI. With 0 bases removed from V and 7 bases from J, the gap between germline ends came to 9 bases. The CDR3 loop is CASSYSPGSGYTF. For the CDR3, the DNA is TGTGCCAGCAGTTACTCTCCAGGGTCTGGCTACACCTTC.

The chain carries TRBV7-6 and TRBJ1-1, with 7 positions matching TRBD1. V dropped 4 bases and J dropped 5; count of bases not matched to a gene: 4. Germline V gene lookup returns CDR1 SGHVS and CDR2 FNYEAQ. CDR3 length: 13 residues. The CDR3 DNA reads TGTGCCAGCAGCTATACAGGGGAAACTGAAGCTTTCTTT. Translation: CASSYTGETEAFF. The whole variable domain, remainder taken from reference TRBV7-6 and TRBJ1-1, is GAGVSQSPRYKVTKRGQDVALRCDPISGHVSLYWYRQALGQGPEFLTYFNYEAQQDKSGLPNDRFSAERPEGSISTLTIQRTEQRDSAMYRCASSYTGETEAFFGQGTRLTVV.

The chain carries TRBV30 and TRBJ2-3; TRBD2 aligns across 10 bases. This CDR3 is built from 14 residues. Germline V lookup: CDR1 GTSNPN, CDR2 SVGIG (reference sequence). Unmatched junction bases numbered 13, after V lost 5 bases and J lost 11 bases. CDR3 DNA sequence: TGTGCCTGGGATGGACTAGCGGACCTAAACGGGCAGTATTTT. This codes for CAWDGLADLNGQYF.

CDR3 sequence: CATQRLAGADTQYF. CDR3 nucleotides: TGTGCCACCCAGAGGTTAGCGGGGGCAGATACGCAGTATTTT. This chain connects TRBV27 to TRBJ2-3, with 9 bases fitting TRBD2. CDR1 and CDR2 (germline): MNHEY, SMNVEV (reference sequence). CDR3 size: 14 residues. After removal of 10 bases from V and 4 bases from J, the junction contained 9 bases not matched to a gene.

The chain carries TRBV30 and TRBJ2-5; D unclear. The V and J ends lost 2 bases and 4 bases respectively, with 11 bases between them. Germline values: CDR1 GTSNPN, CDR2 SVGIG (reference sequence). The CDR3 covers 13 residues. In DNA form, the CDR3 reads TGTGCCTGGAGTTGGACCCCCCCAGAGACCCAGTACTTC. Translated, it gives CAWSWTPPETQYF.

This rearrangement joins TRBV4-3 to TRBJ1-1; D remains unclear. The V gene's germline CDR1 is LGHNA and CDR2 YSLEER. V lost 3 bases and J 1 base, leaving 18 bases between the germline ends. The CDR3 is 17 amino acids. The CDR3 loop reads CASSQGYLGVGNTEAFF. The CDR3 DNA sequence: TGCGCCAGCAGCCAGGGGTATCTCGGGGTCGGGAACACTGAAGCTTTCTTT.

The CDR3 sequence: CASSTSSRRDTEAFF. Written as DNA, the CDR3 is TGTGCCAGCAGCACGTCATCGCGTCGGGACACTGAAGCTTTCTTT. The J gene is TRBJ1-1, the V gene TRBV28; D unresolved. CDR3 length equals 15 residues. Per the germline V gene, CDR1 is MDHEN and CDR2 is SYDVKM. Trimming removed 6 bases from V and 3 bases from J, with 17 bases in between.

This clone occurred a few times. V and J are TRBV28 and TRBJ1-2, with a weak D call TRBD1 (5 bases). The CDR3 runs 12 residues. From germline, CDR1 is MDHEN and CDR2 SYDVKM. The germline V and J ends were trimmed by 7 bases and 5 bases, with 11 bases remaining between them. The CDR3 DNA sequence: TGTGCCAGCACCCAGCGGGGGTATGGCTACACCTTC. It translates to CASTQRGYGYTF.

The chain uses TRBV7-9 and TRBJ2-5, with 7 bases that match TRBD2. Germline CDR1 reads SEHNR; CDR2 reads FQNEAQ (reference sequence). V gave up 5 bases and J gave up 3 bases; unmatched junction bases: 18. This CDR3 has 18 residues. The CDR3 sequence: CASSQYSLSGDYEETQYF. The CDR3 DNA follows: TGTGCCAGCAGCCAATATTCCCTCAGCGGGGACTATGAAGAGACCCAGTACTTC.

This chain connects TRBV27 to TRBJ2-5; D uncertain. In germline, CDR1 is MNHEY, CDR2 SMNVEV (reference sequence). This CDR3 has 13 amino acids. Trimming stripped 6 bases from V and 2 bases from J, with 10 bases between. CDR3 amino acids: CASSSVVQETQYF. The CDR3 nucleotides are TGTGCCAGCAGCAGCGTTGTACAAGAGACCCAGTACTTC.

This chain joins TRBV7-9 and TRBJ2-7; D is possibly TRBD1 (6 bases). This CDR3 spans 16 amino acids. Germline V gives CDR1 SEHNR, CDR2 FQNEAQ (reference sequence). Trimming stripped 7 bases from V and 2 bases from J, with 21 bases between. DNA of the CDR3: TGTGCCAGCACACCCGGGACACACGGAGTCCCCTACGAGCAGTACTTC. This codes for CASTPGTHGVPYEQYF. Supplemented by reference TRBV7-9 and TRBJ2-7, the full variable domain reads DTGVSQNPRHKITKRGQNVTFRCDPISEHNRLYWYRQTLGQGPEFLTYFQNEAQLEKSRLLSDRFSAERPKGSFSTLEIQRTEQGDSAMYLCASTPGTHGVPYEQYFGPGTRLTVT.

The V call is TRBV30, the J call TRBJ2-1; 7 bases fit TRBD2. Unmatched junction bases numbered 10, after V lost 4 bases and J lost 4 bases. The germline CDR1 and CDR2 sequences are GTSNPN and SVGIG (reference sequence). This CDR3 spans 15 amino acids. As DNA, the CDR3 is TGTGCCTGGACCCAGGCTAGCGGATATTACAATGAGCAGTTCTTC. It translates to CAWTQASGYYNEQFF.

The CDR3 spells CASSHPGTGWEQYF. As DNA, the CDR3 is TGTGCCAGCAGCCACCCCGGGACAGGCTGGGAGCAGTACTTC. This chain uses TRBV11-2 with TRBJ2-7, with 8 bases aligning to TRBD1. Germline V CDR1 and CDR2: SGHAT, FQNNGV. V gave up 5 bases and J gave up 7 bases; unmatched junction bases: 10. This CDR3 comprises 14 residues.

The chain is built from TRBV7-9 and TRBJ2-7, with D perhaps matching TRBD2 (6 bases). In germline, CDR1 is SEHNR, CDR2 FQNEAQ (reference sequence). This CDR3 is 16 amino acids long. V lost 0 bases to trimming and J lost 1 base, with 13 bases between them. CDR3 residues: CASSLASSVRSYEQYF. In DNA, the CDR3 is TGTGCCAGCAGCTTAGCGTCTAGCGTCAGGTCCTACGAGCAGTACTTC.

In DNA form, the CDR3 reads TGTGCCAGCAGAACGGACGAGGATCAGCCCCAGCATTTT. As protein: CASRTDEDQPQHF. The chain employs TRBV7-2 and TRBJ1-5; D unresolved. Trimming shortened V by 6 bases and J by 5 bases, and 11 bases separated the two germline ends. This CDR3 is built from 13 residues. The germline V gene encodes CDR1 SGHTA and CDR2 FQGNSA.

The chain links TRBV6-1 to TRBJ2-5; 14 positions agree with TRBD2. This CDR3 has 20 amino acids. Per germline, CDR1 MNHNS and CDR2 SASEGT. V lost 3 bases to trimming and J lost 1 base; unmatched junction nucleotides: 13. The CDR3 bases are TGTGCCAGCAGTGAGAATGTATCATCGGGACTAGCGGGGGCCCAAGAGACCCAGTACTTC. Amino acid sequence: CASSENVSSGLAGAQETQYF.